This is a list of T cell receptor beta chains from one sample in a study of shared clonotypes between healthy human individuals. Sequencing was performed with immunoSEQ multiplex PCR; in TCRdb, only in-frame clones are kept and a portion is missing. The sample holds more than 2 million clones; approximately 94% are singletons and the top ten take roughly 0.13%. The sample was naive CD4+ T cells sorted from blood. The source is a man younger than 30 in good health. The CDR3 runs from the conserved cysteine through the conserved F or W. The D gene is left open where the match is weak. Only some rows state a clone size, as once, few, many or a class for expanded clones.

j_gene | abundance | d_gene | v_gene | CDR3aa | CDR3nt
TRBJ1-6 | - | TRBD1 | TRBV5-5 | CASSWTGLNSPLHF | TGTGCCAGCAGCTGGACAGGTCTTAATTCACCCCTCCACTTT
TRBJ2-5 | - | - | TRBV19 | CASSPVAGRETQYF | TGTGCCAGTAGTCCGGTCGCGGGCCGGGAGACCCAGTACTTC
TRBJ2-1 | - | TRBD1 | TRBV28 | CASSTGQGTYNEQFF | TGTGCCAGCAGTACCGGACAGGGGACCTACAATGAGCAGTTCTTC
TRBJ2-2 | - | - | TRBV1 | CTSRRPGTNTGELFF | TGCACCAGCAGGAGGCCGGGGACGAACACCGGGGAGCTGTTTTTT
TRBJ2-7 | - | - | TRBV19 | CASSVMASGEQYF | TGTGCCAGTAGTGTCATGGCTTCCGGCGAGCAGTACTTC
TRBJ2-2 | - | - | TRBV5-4 | CASGDKNTGELFF | TGTGCCAGCGGAGACAAGAACACCGGGGAGCTGTTTTTT
TRBJ1-1 | - | TRBD1 | TRBV30 | CAWSRGQGARNTEAFF | TGTGCCTGGAGTCGAGGACAGGGGGCCAGAAACACTGAAGCTTTCTTT
TRBJ1-2 | - | - | TRBV10-3 | CAIRQEPRGYTF | TGTGCCATCAGACAGGAACCGAGAGGCTACACCTTC
TRBJ1-5 | once | TRBD1 | TRBV30 | CAWSVGGGPYSNQPQHF | TGTGCCTGGAGTGTTGGAGGGGGCCCTTATAGCAATCAGCCCCAGCATTTT
TRBJ2-7 | - | - | TRBV25-1 | CASSDPQGIGYEQYF | TGTGCCAGCAGTGATCCCCAGGGGATAGGGTACGAGCAGTACTTC
TRBJ1-2 | - | - | TRBV27 | CASSLTNTGVGGYTF | TGTGCCAGCAGTTTAACCAACACCGGGGTCGGTGGCTACACCTTC
TRBJ2-7 | - | - | TRBV7-9 | CASSSIAEQYF | TGTGCCAGCAGCTCCATAGCCGAGCAGTACTTC
TRBJ1-1 | - | TRBD1 | TRBV5-1 | CASSPEQGVTEAFF | TGCGCCAGCAGCCCGGAACAGGGGGTCACTGAAGCTTTCTTT
TRBJ1-2 | - | TRBD1 | TRBV18 | CASSSGTETNYGYTF | TGTGCCAGCTCATCGGGGACAGAGACTAACTATGGCTACACCTTC
TRBJ2-2 | - | - | TRBV5-1 | CASSPTGTNTGELFF | TGCGCCAGCAGCCCAACAGGGACGAACACCGGGGAGCTGTTTTTT
TRBJ2-4 | - | - | TRBV4-1 | CASSQDALADRNIQYF | TGCGCCAGCAGCCAAGATGCATTAGCGGATCGAAACATTCAGTACTTC
TRBJ2-7 | - | TRBD1 | TRBV4-3 | CASSRNAGTDVSYEQYF | TGCGCCAGCAGCCGAAATGCCGGGACAGATGTCTCCTACGAGCAGTACTTC